What follows are 23 T cell receptor beta chains derived from one specimen sequenced in a study of CD8 T cells in ankylosing spondylitis. TCRdb independently ran MiXCR on the 5' RACE reads; one entry per CDR3 protein. The sample shows about 240,000 distinct CDR3 sequences, roughly 10% of them seen only once. Specimen: blood, either unsorted or a sorted T cell fraction (not recorded which). Receptors originate from a male donor with ankylosing spondylitis or in good health (not recorded which).

This chain joins TRBV19 and TRBJ2-5; TRBD2 matches at 8 bases. CDR3 size: 13 residues. The junction had 4 bases not matched to a gene; V was cut back by 8 bases and J by 2 bases. Germline lookup yields CDR1 LNHDA and CDR2 SQIVND (reference sequence). The CDR3 DNA reads as TGTGCCAGTCGGGAGGGCGGTCAAGAGACCCAGTACTTC. This sequence encodes CASREGGQETQYF.

The genes are TRBV7-4 and TRBJ2-3, with D perhaps TRBD2 (6 bases). The CDR3 has 19 amino acids. The germline CDR1 and CDR2 sequences are SGHVT and SQSDAQ. Trimming stripped 5 bases from V and 0 bases from J, with 24 bases between. The CDR3 DNA reads TGTGCCAGCAGCGCATCAGCGCGGGACCATCTCACTAGCACAGATACGCAGTATTTT. Encoded protein: CASSASARDHLTSTDTQYF.

The V call is TRBV10-2, the J call TRBJ2-1; no reliable D call. Germline-derived CDR1 and CDR2 are WSHSY and SAAADI. The V end lost 0 bases, the J end lost 2 bases, and 11 bases lay between the germline ends. CDR3 length: 16 residues. The CDR3 bases are TGCGCCAGCAGTGAGTCTTCAGGTCGCCCCTACAATGAGCAGTTCTTC. Translation gives CASSESSGRPYNEQFF.

This rearrangement joins TRBV20-1 to TRBJ1-2; the D is unclear. CDR3 length: 13 residues. Deletions cut 6 bases from V and 10 bases from J, with 21 bases between. Germline V gene data show CDR1 as DFQATT and CDR2 as SNEGSKA (reference sequence). Here the CDR3 reads CSAGEIYGYDYTF. For the CDR3, the DNA is TGCAGTGCAGGAGAGATCTATGGTTACGACTACACCTTC.

This clonotype was recorded many times. The V gene is TRBV5-1, the J gene TRBJ2-2; 10 bases agree with TRBD1. The ends lost 0 bases at V and 4 bases at J; junction bases unmatched: 0. This CDR3 comprises 15 residues. CDR1 is SGHRS and CDR2 is YFSETQ in the germline V gene. The CDR3 region is CASSLGTGGTGELFF. The CDR3 nucleotides are TGCGCCAGCAGCTTGGGGACAGGGGGCACCGGGGAGCTGTTTTTT.

This clonotype has ten or more counts. J is TRBJ2-1 and V is TRBV12-3 or TRBV12-4; TRBD2 matches at 14 bases. The CDR3 spans 15 residues. J was trimmed by 9 bases and V by 6 bases; bases with no gene match: 7. CDR3 nucleotides: TGTGCCAGCAGCCAGGGACTAGCGGGAGTGGCTGAGCAGTTCTTC. Protein product: CASSQGLAGVAEQFF.

This clonotype showed up many times. The V and J genes are TRBV9 and TRBJ1-1; TRBD1 agrees at 11 bases. Losses at the gene ends were 7 bases for V and 4 bases for J; bases not matched to a gene: 6. Germline CDR1 reads SGDLS; CDR2 reads YYNGEE. The CDR3 length is 14 residues. CDR3 protein: CASALGTGGTEAFF. The CDR3 coding sequence is TGTGCCAGCGCCCTGGGGACAGGGGGCACTGAAGCTTTCTTT.

This clonotype has a count of ten or more. Here the CDR3 DNA reads TGCGCCAGCAGCCGCGCGACTAGCGGAGTACAAGAGACCCAGTACTTC. The encoded protein is CASSRATSGVQETQYF. This rearrangement joins TRBV5-1 to TRBJ2-5, with TRBD2 matching 9 bases. CDR1 and CDR2 from the germline V gene are SGHRS and YFSETQ. J gave up 2 bases and V 4 bases, and 9 bases lay outside the gene matches. CDR3 length: 16 residues.

This clonotype has ten or more counts. The chain combines TRBV5-1 with TRBJ1-1; D perhaps matches TRBD1 (5 bases). Germline V gene lookup returns CDR1 SGHRS and CDR2 YFSETQ. V was trimmed by 2 bases and J by 3 bases, leaving 8 bases between them. This CDR3 contains 13 residues. The CDR3 region is CASSFQGDTEAFF. DNA for the CDR3: TGCGCCAGCAGCTTTCAGGGTGACACTGAAGCTTTCTTT.

This clonotype was picked up many times. CDR3 sequence reads: CASSWGLGPGTDTQYF. The CDR3 nucleotides are TGCGCCAGCAGCTGGGGTCTGGGGCCGGGCACAGATACGCAGTATTTT. The chain employs TRBV5-1 and TRBJ2-3; TRBD1 is a possible D gene (5 bases). This CDR3 has 16 residues. From germline, CDR1 is SGHRS and CDR2 YFSETQ. Trimming shortened V by 3 bases and J by 1 base, and 15 bases separated the two germline ends.

The chain couples TRBV6-5 to TRBJ2-7; D gene uncertain. Trimming removed 4 bases from V and 3 bases from J, with 16 bases in between. The CDR3 is 15 residues long. Germline assignment: CDR1 MNHEY and CDR2 SVGAGI. Here the CDR3 reads CASSCSTGGGYEQYF. Written as DNA, the CDR3 is TGTGCCAGCAGTTGCTCGACCGGTGGTGGCTACGAGCAGTACTTC.

This clonotype was observed many times. The V call is TRBV6-1, the J call TRBJ2-2; 9 bases fit TRBD1. The J segment lost 7 bases and the V segment lost 3 bases, leaving 9 bases of the junction unmatched. This CDR3 comprises 16 residues. Germline V gene lookup returns CDR1 MNHNS and CDR2 SASEGT. Here the CDR3 reads CASSEAGTGRIGELFF. CDR3 coding DNA: TGTGCCAGCAGTGAGGCCGGGACAGGGAGAATCGGGGAGCTGTTTTTT.

The chain recombines TRBV5-5 with TRBJ2-5, with D possibly matching TRBD1 (6 bases). CDR3 length: 15 amino acids. Germline CDR1 SGHKS, CDR2 YYEKEE (reference sequence). V gave up 4 bases and J gave up 1 base, with 14 bases separating them. CDR3: CASSPPQGFQETQYF. The CDR3 DNA sequence: TGTGCCAGCAGCCCGCCACAGGGTTTCCAAGAGACCCAGTACTTC.

This clonotype was detected ten times or more. The V gene is TRBV28, the J gene TRBJ1-2, with 8 bases aligning to TRBD1. Trimming removed 6 bases from V and 6 bases from J; junction bases left unmatched: 12. This CDR3 has 15 amino acids. The germline CDR1 and CDR2 sequences are MDHEN and SYDVKM. DNA of the CDR3: TGTGCCAGCAGGGTCAGCGGACAGGGTCGTCATGGCTACACCTTC. Its protein is CASRVSGQGRHGYTF.

The chain couples TRBV10-3 to TRBJ2-7; D might be TRBD1 (6 bases). V was pared by 6 bases and J by 0 bases, with 12 bases between. The CDR3 spans 14 residues. Germline V gene data show CDR1 as ENHRY and CDR2 as SYGVKD. In nucleotides, the CDR3 is TGTGCCATCAGGGAAGACAGGAGCTCCTACGAGCAGTACTTC. Its translation is CAIREDRSSYEQYF.

This clonotype was seen many times. V gene TRBV12-3 or TRBV12-4 combines with J gene TRBJ2-7; maybe TRBD2 (5 bases). Between the trimmed V and J ends, which lost 1 base and 4 bases, there was a span of 11 bases. The CDR3 is 14 amino acids. The DNA of the CDR3 is TGTGCCAGCAGTTTAGGGGCTAGCATGTACGAGCAGTACTTC. This translates into CASSLGASMYEQYF.

The chain combines TRBV20-1 with TRBJ2-1; 14 bases fit TRBD2. V gave up 0 bases and J gave up 0 bases; unmatched junction bases: 7. CDR1 DFQATT and CDR2 SNEGSKA come from the germline V gene (reference sequence). This CDR3 spans 19 amino acids. The CDR3 nucleotides read TGCAGTGCTAGAGATGTGGGACTAGCGGGGGCGAGCTCCTACAATGAGCAGTTCTTC. Translation gives CSARDVGLAGASSYNEQFF.

This clonotype was detected ten times or more. This chain links TRBV15 with TRBJ1-3; no clear D gene. Trimming left V 0 bases short and J 2 bases short, with 8 bases between. The CDR3 runs to 15 residues. Germline CDR1 reads LNHNV; CDR2 reads YYDKDF (reference sequence). The CDR3 reads CATSRDRGPGNTIYF. The CDR3 DNA is TGTGCCACCAGCAGAGACCGGGGTCCTGGAAACACCATATATTTT.

At least ten counts were recorded for this clonotype. V usage is TRBV20-1 and J usage is TRBJ2-3; D may be TRBD1 or TRBD2 (5 bases each). The CDR3 contains 15 residues. The germline gives CDR1 DFQATT, CDR2 SNEGSKA (reference sequence). The germline V and J ends were trimmed by 4 bases and 3 bases, with 17 bases remaining between them. The CDR3 is CSANPLAWGTDTQYF. In nucleotides, the CDR3 is TGCAGTGCTAACCCCTTAGCGTGGGGGACAGATACGCAGTATTTT.

The chain uses TRBV7-2 and TRBJ2-1, with D uncertain. The V end was cut by 2 bases, the J end by 9 bases, with 11 bases between. Germline-derived CDR1 and CDR2 are SGHTA and FQGNSA. This CDR3 contains 13 residues. The CDR3 is CASSLTPWVEQFF. For the CDR3, the DNA is TGTGCCAGCAGCTTAACCCCTTGGGTTGAGCAGTTCTTC.

This clonotype was counted ten times or more. The V call is TRBV6-5, the J call TRBJ2-7, with 8 positions matching TRBD1. The CDR3 spans 14 residues. J was trimmed by 3 bases and V by 2 bases; bases with no gene match: 3. Per germline, CDR1 MNHEY and CDR2 SVGAGI. The CDR3 reads CASSYDRGGYEQYF. The DNA for the CDR3 is TGTGCCAGCAGTTACGACAGGGGAGGCTACGAGCAGTACTTC.

This clonotype was counted at least ten times. J is TRBJ2-7 and V is TRBV5-1; 7 bases line up with TRBD1. V lost 2 bases, J lost 4 bases, and 6 bases stayed unmatched. The CDR3 is 14 amino acids. Per germline, CDR1 SGHRS and CDR2 YFSETQ. DNA for the CDR3: TGCGCCAGCAGCTTCGCAGGGGGATTGTACGAGCAGTACTTC. Encoded protein: CASSFAGGLYEQYF.

In its sample, this clonotype was seen a few times. V is TRBV12-2 and J is TRBJ1-2. TRBV12-2 is a recognized pseudogene. The CDR3 totals 15 residues. CDR3 in DNA: TGTGCAAGTCCTTGGGGCCTTCCTCCAGGGAGAGGCTACACCTTC. Its protein is CASPWGLPPGRGYTF.